What follows describes a single T cell receptor beta chain. The method was immunoSEQ multiplex PCR; TCRdb's version includes in-frame clones alone and lacks a portion of them. Of roughly 13,000 clones in the sample, roughly 60% were seen once. The V end lost 2 bases, the J end lost 2 bases, and 17 bases lay between the germline ends. CDR1 SGHTS and CDR2 YDEGEE come from the germline V gene. This CDR3 comprises 17 residues. The sample belongs to a study of neoadjuvant anti-PD-1 for oral cavity cancer. The sequencing used tumor tissue, collected before nivolumab (anti-PD-1) treatment. The receptor was isolated from a person between 40 and 85 years old with oral cavity squamous cell carcinoma. The chain carries TRBV5-8 and TRBJ1-5; D is possibly TRBD1 (5 bases). CDR3 nucleotides: TGTGCCAGCAGCTTAGAGGCGTCTGGGGGGGGCAATCAGCCCCAGCATTTT. Its translation is CASSLEASGGGNQPQHF.